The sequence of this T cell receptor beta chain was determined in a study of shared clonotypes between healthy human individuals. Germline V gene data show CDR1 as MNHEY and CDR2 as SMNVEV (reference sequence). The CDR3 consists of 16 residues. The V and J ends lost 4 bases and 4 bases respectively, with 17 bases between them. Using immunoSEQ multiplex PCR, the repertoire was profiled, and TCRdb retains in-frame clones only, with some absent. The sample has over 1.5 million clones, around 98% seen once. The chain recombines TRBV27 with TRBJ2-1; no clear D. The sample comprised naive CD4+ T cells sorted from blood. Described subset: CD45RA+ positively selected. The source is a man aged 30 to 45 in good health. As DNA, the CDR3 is TGTGCCAGCAGTTCAGGCCCCCTCGGGCTTTACAATGAGCAGTTCTTC. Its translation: CASSSGPLGLYNEQFF.